Listed below are T cell receptor beta chains from one sample, sequenced in a study of blood T cell repertoires in COVID-19. TCRdb keeps only in-frame clones here, not all; method: immunoSEQ multiplex PCR. The sample shows tens of thousands of clones, approximately 92% of them seen only once. Specimen: peripheral blood. The source of these receptors is a woman aged 60 to 75 with active COVID-19. Both conserved end residues are part of each CDR3. The D gene is left open where the match is weak. A clone size is listed for some rows: how often the clone was seen (once, few, many), or a class if it is expanded.

TRBV7-2	.	.	TRBJ1-1	CASSLAGGDLAEAFF	TGTGCCAGCAGCTTAGCGGGGGGAGATCTCGCTGAAGCTTTCTTT
TRBV3-1/TRBV3-2	TRBD1	.	TRBJ1-2	CASSPGTGEYGYTF	TGTGCCAGCAGCCCCGGGACAGGGGAATATGGCTACACCTTC
TRBV12-5	TRBD1	.	TRBJ1-1	CASGLVRQGARVFLEAFF	TGTGCTAGTGGTTTGGTACGACAGGGGGCGAGGGTCTTCTTGGAAGCTTTCTTT
TRBV29-1	.	once	TRBJ1-2	CSVDSRGLYGYTF	TGCAGCGTTGACTCCAGGGGCCTCTATGGCTACACCTTC
TRBV23-1	TRBD2	.	TRBJ2-3	CASSQCRASGGFTDTQYF	TGCGCCAGCAGTCAATGCAGGGCTAGCGGGGGGTTCACAGATACGCAGTATTTT
TRBV10-3	TRBD1	.	TRBJ1-1	CAISGQGMGTEAFF	TGTGCCATCAGTGGACAGGGAATGGGCACTGAAGCTTTCTTT
TRBV4-3	.	.	TRBJ1-6	CASSQSVSGDSYNSPLHF	TGCGCCAGCAGCCAGTCTGTAAGTGGAGACTCCTATAATTCACCCCTCCACTTT
TRBV12-3/TRBV12-4	.	.	TRBJ1-2	CASSLSNTYGYTF	TGTGCCAGCAGTTTGTCCAACACCTATGGCTACACCTTC
TRBV12-5	.	once	TRBJ2-7	CASCANSYEQYF	TGTGCTAGTTGCGCGAATTCCTACGAGCAGTACTTC
TRBV19	TRBD1	.	TRBJ1-2	CASSTQGEYGYTF	TGTGCCAGTAGTACCCAGGGGGAGTATGGCTACACCTTC
TRBV2	.	.	TRBJ2-2	CASSETGKNTGELFF	TGTGCCAGCAGTGAAACAGGGAAAAACACCGGGGAGCTGTTTTTT
TRBV3-1/TRBV3-2	TRBD2	.	TRBJ2-1	CAAGTSGGLLIDEQFF	TGTGCCGCCGGGACTAGCGGGGGGCTTTTAATTGATGAGCAGTTCTTC
TRBV28	.	.	TRBJ1-6	CASSLRRRVDSPLHF	TGTGCCAGCAGTTTAAGGCGCAGGGTGGATTCACCCCTCCACTTT
TRBV5-1	.	.	TRBJ2-7	CASSLVGLNYEQYF	TGCGCCAGCAGCTTGGTAGGACTAAACTACGAGCAGTACTTC
TRBV7-9	TRBD1	.	TRBJ1-4	CASSPRTGQGEKLFF	TGTGCCAGCAGCCCCCGGACAGGGCAAGGTGAAAAACTGTTTTTT
TRBV15	TRBD1	.	TRBJ1-3	CTTSIFGTVSGNTIYF	TGTACCACCAGCATTTTTGGGACAGTCTCTGGAAACACCATATATTTT
TRBV29-1	TRBD2	once	TRBJ2-1	CSVGTSGGFDEQFF	TGCAGCGTGGGAACTAGCGGGGGTTTCGATGAGCAGTTCTTC
TRBV20-1	.	.	TRBJ2-5	CSASHDGAETQYF	TGCAGTGCTAGTCATGATGGGGCGGAGACCCAGTACTTC
TRBV16	TRBD1	.	TRBJ2-3	CASSRDRGDTQYF	TGTGCCAGCAGCCGGGACAGGGGAGATACGCAGTATTTT
TRBV27	.	.	TRBJ2-6	CASSLSVETGANVLTF	TGTGCCAGCAGTTTATCGGTGGAGACTGGGGCCAACGTCCTGACTTTC
TRBV5-1	TRBD1	.	TRBJ1-4	CASSTGTGSEKLFF	TGCGCCAGCAGTACCGGGACAGGGTCCGAAAAACTGTTTTTT
TRBV5-5	TRBD1	.	TRBJ1-2	CASSVDRGNYGYTF	TGTGCCAGCAGTGTCGACAGGGGGAACTATGGCTACACCTTC